The 20 T cell receptor beta chains below were found in one sample sequenced in a study of graft-versus-host responses after intestinal transplantation. Data came from immunoSEQ multiplex PCR; TCRdb stores just in-frame clones and leaves some out. The profile shows more than 50,000 clones, roughly nine tenths of them singletons. Sequences were derived from PBMCs, sampled roughly 660 days after intestinal transplant. Every receptor here comes from a human patient who received an intestinal transplant, so some T cells may come from the graft donor.

J is TRBJ1-1 and V is TRBV30, with 7 bases fitting TRBD1. V was clipped by 5 bases and J by 1 base; unmatched bases: 1. Germline-derived CDR1 and CDR2 are GTSNPN and SVGIG (reference sequence). The CDR3 extends over 12 amino acids. The CDR3 spells CAWDRENTEAFF. The CDR3 coding sequence is TGTGCCTGGGACAGGGAGAACACTGAAGCTTTCTTT.

The chain uses TRBV7-9 and TRBJ2-1, with a tentative D call TRBD2 (5 bases). CDR3 length equals 12 residues. CDR1 and CDR2 (germline): SEHNR, FQNEAQ (reference sequence). V shed 9 bases and J shed 0 bases, with 6 bases lying between them. This CDR3 reads CAREDSYNEQFF. The CDR3 DNA is TGTGCCAGGGAGGACTCCTACAATGAGCAGTTCTTC. The full variable domain, completed using reference TRBV7-9 and TRBJ2-1, is DTGVSQNPRHKITKRGQNVTFRCDPISEHNRLYWYRQTLGQGPEFLTYFQNEAQLEKSRLLSDRFSAERPKGSFSTLEIQRTEQGDSAMYLCAREDSYNEQFFGPGTRLTVL.

The J gene is TRBJ2-2, the V gene TRBV9; D unresolved. V was trimmed by 0 bases and J by 4 bases, leaving 10 bases between them. CDR3 size: 15 residues. Germline values: CDR1 SGDLS, CDR2 YYNGEE. CDR3 coding DNA: TGTGCCAGCAGCGTAGCTTCAGGTGGCACCGGGGAGCTGTTTTTT. Its protein product is CASSVASGGTGELFF.

This clone appeared once. The gene calls are TRBV7-8 and TRBJ1-2; unclear D gene. Deletions cut 5 bases from V and 8 bases from J, with 18 bases between. The CDR3 has 14 amino acids. From germline, CDR1 is SGHVS and CDR2 FQNEAQ. The chain's CDR3 is CASSHPTLLGGYTF. DNA for the CDR3: TGTGCCAGCAGCCACCCGACCCTCCTTGGAGGCTACACCTTC.

The rearrangement joins TRBV19 to TRBJ1-5; TRBD1 matches 9 bases. The V and J ends lost 7 bases and 0 bases, in that order; junction bases with no gene match: 7. Germline V CDR1 and CDR2: LNHDA, SQIVND (reference sequence). The CDR3 runs 16 residues. This CDR3 is CASKGTGKGSNQPQHF. CDR3 nucleotides: TGTGCCAGTAAGGGGACAGGGAAAGGTAGCAATCAGCCCCAGCATTTT.

This chain links TRBV6-1 with TRBJ2-7, with D perhaps TRBD1 or TRBD2 (6 bases each). The germline CDR1 and CDR2 sequences are MNHNS and SASEGT. The CDR3 runs 15 residues. V was trimmed by 6 bases and J by 1 base, leaving 16 bases between them. CDR3 nucleotides: TGTGCCAGCAGGCGCCTTGAAGGGGGGTCCTACGAGCAGTACTTC. This gives the protein CASRRLEGGSYEQYF.

This chain links TRBV19 with TRBJ2-7, with 7 bases lining up with TRBD2. From germline, CDR1 is LNHDA and CDR2 SQIVND (reference sequence). The V segment lost 6 bases and the J segment 4 bases; nucleotides outside the gene matches: 6. CDR3 size: 13 residues. The CDR3 nucleotides are TGTGCCAGTAGATCTAGCGGTGGTTACGAGCAGTACTTC. Residues: CASRSSGGYEQYF.

The genes are TRBV5-4 and TRBJ2-1; D tentatively reads TRBD1 or TRBD2 (6 bases each). This CDR3 has 13 residues. The V gene lost 4 bases and the J gene lost 8 bases, with 13 bases spanning the gap. Germline V gene sequence: CDR1 SGHNT, CDR2 YYREEE (reference sequence). The CDR3 is CASSPGGRDEQFF. The CDR3 region has the DNA TGTGCCAGCAGCCCTGGGGGGCGAGATGAGCAGTTCTTC. Combining the CDR3 with reference TRBV5-4 and TRBJ2-1 gives the whole variable domain ETGVTQSPTHLIKTRGQQVTLRCSSQSGHNTVSWYQQALGQGPQFIFQYYREEENGRGNFPPRFSGLQFPNYSSELNVNALELDDSALYLCASSPGGRDEQFFGPGTRLTVL.

CDR3: CASSYSIAGVLDTQYF. As DNA, the CDR3 is TGTGCCAGCAGTTACTCGATAGCGGGGGTTTTAGATACGCAGTATTTT. This chain links TRBV6-5 with TRBJ2-3; 9 nucleotides agree with TRBD2. CDR3 length: 16 residues. From germline, CDR1 is MNHEY and CDR2 SVGAGI. The J segment lost 5 bases and the V segment lost 0 bases, leaving 6 bases of the junction unmatched.

The rearrangement links TRBV5-1 to TRBJ1-1, with 8 bases lining up with TRBD1. The CDR3 totals 12 residues. V was pared by 2 bases and J by 8 bases, with 2 bases of the junction left unmatched. Looked up from germline, CDR1 is SGHRS and CDR2 is YFSETQ. CDR3 in DNA: TGCGCCAGCAGCTTACAGGGGGAAGAAGCTTTCTTT. Translating it yields CASSLQGEEAFF. The entire variable domain, with the rest obtained from reference TRBV5-1 and TRBJ1-1, is as follows: KAGVTQTPRYLIKTRGQQVTLSCSPISGHRSVSWYQQTPGQGLQFLFEYFSETQRNKGNFPGRFSGRQFSNSRSEMNVSTLELGDSALYLCASSLQGEEAFFGQGTRLTVV.

The rearrangement joins TRBV9 to TRBJ1-3; TRBD1 might be the D (6 bases). CDR3 length: 15 residues. The ends were cut back, 2 bases at V and 0 bases at J, with 9 bases in the middle. Germline V gene data show CDR1 as SGDLS and CDR2 as YYNGEE. The CDR3 region is CASSVTGSSGNTIYF. As DNA, the CDR3 is TGTGCCAGCAGCGTTACAGGGAGCTCTGGAAACACCATATATTTT.

V and J are TRBV7-8 and TRBJ2-5; TRBD1 is a possible D gene (5 bases). The end of the DNA aligns better with TRBJ2-7, so the J call may be wrong. The CDR3 is 14 amino acids. Germline V gene data show CDR1 as SGHVS and CDR2 as FQNEAQ. The CDR3 nucleotides are TGTGCCAGCAGCCCTCTTAGGGGCGGTTACGAGCAGTACTTC. Translated, it gives CASSPLRGGYEQYF.

The J gene is TRBJ2-5, the V gene TRBV19, with TRBD1 as a possible D gene (6 bases). The germline CDR1 and CDR2 sequences are LNHDA and SQIVND (reference sequence). The V end was cut by 8 bases, the J end by 4 bases, with 17 bases between. This CDR3 has 14 residues. CDR3 nucleotides: TGTGCCAGTCTGGGACACCAAGTGGGAGAGACCCAGTACTTC. It is translated as CASLGHQVGETQYF.

V usage is TRBV15 and J usage is TRBJ2-2, with D perhaps TRBD1 (5 bases). The V and J ends lost 2 bases and 4 bases respectively, with 11 bases between them. CDR3 length equals 15 residues. CDR1 LNHNV and CDR2 YYDKDF come from the germline V gene (reference sequence). The DNA for the CDR3 is TGTGCCACCAGCAGACAGGGTTCCGGCACCGGGGAGCTGTTTTTT. It encodes CATSRQGSGTGELFF.

The genes are TRBV5-1 and TRBJ2-3; TRBD2 aligns across 12 bases. This CDR3 comprises 15 residues. Germline values: CDR1 SGHRS, CDR2 YFSETQ. The junction had 4 bases not matched to a gene; V was cut back by 6 bases and J by 2 bases. CDR3 sequence reads: CASTLAGGPTDTQYF. The CDR3 region has the DNA TGCGCCAGCACCCTAGCGGGGGGGCCCACAGATACGCAGTATTTT.

CDR3 DNA: TGTGCCAGCTCACCGTCCGGACAGGACACAGATACGCAGTATTTT. As protein: CASSPSGQDTDTQYF. The V call is TRBV18, the J call TRBJ2-3; TRBD1 matches 7 bases. This CDR3 region has 15 residues. Germline V gene sequence: CDR1 KGHSH, CDR2 LQKENI. V gave up 3 bases and J gave up 2 bases; unmatched junction bases: 5.

The chain recombines TRBV6-6 with TRBJ2-1, with D perhaps TRBD2 (6 bases). Germline V CDR1 and CDR2: MNHNY, SVGAGI (reference sequence). The CDR3 has 14 amino acids. V was clipped by 2 bases and J by 2 bases, with 7 bases between them. For the CDR3, the DNA is TGTGCCAGCAGTTACGCGGGGACCTACAATGAGCAGTTCTTC. It specifies CASSYAGTYNEQFF.

The chain employs TRBV16 and TRBJ1-5; perhaps TRBD1 as D (5 bases). Per the germline V gene, CDR1 is KGHSY and CDR2 is FQNENV. The V and J ends lost 5 bases and 3 bases respectively, with 14 bases between them. This CDR3 spans 15 amino acids. CDR3 protein: CASSDRTGDNQPQHF. CDR3 nucleotides: TGTGCCAGCAGCGACAGAACAGGAGACAATCAGCCCCAGCATTTT.

The chain employs TRBV5-4 and TRBJ1-6; no firm D call. The CDR3 consists of 15 residues. V lost 0 bases, J lost 5 bases, and 9 bases lay in between. The germline V gene encodes CDR1 SGHNT and CDR2 YYREEE (reference sequence). CDR3 bases: TGTGCCAGCAGCTTGGCGGGCCAAGATAATTCACCCCTCCACTTT. Translated, it gives CASSLAGQDNSPLHF.

The V and J genes are TRBV2 and TRBJ1-5, with TRBD1 as a possible D gene (6 bases). V lost 4 bases to trimming and J lost 0 bases, with 16 bases between them. The CDR3 is 17 amino acids. Germline CDR1 reads SNHLY; CDR2 reads FYNNEI. The CDR3 sequence: CASSVYLGGNSNQPQHF. The CDR3 DNA follows: TGTGCCAGCAGTGTCTACCTAGGGGGGAATAGCAATCAGCCCCAGCATTTT.